This entry features one T cell receptor beta chain sequence. This clonotype was seen ten or more times. This receptor's antigen is unknown. A junction boundary mismatches the germline segment, possibly from a read error. Via the germline V gene (reference sequence), CDR1 is MNHEY and CDR2 SMNVEV. Spanning cysteine to phenylalanine, the CDR3 consists of 13 amino acids. Kept here is only the CDR3 DNA, which spans 39 bases and is read in frame from base 1. Set within a cohort of healthcare workers in London, UK, this nested case-control study involved weekly PCR testing of nasopharyngeal swabs along with blood sampling. Healthcare workers were enrolled in the week of the UK lockdown, from 23 to 31 March 2020, and were followed every week for up to roughly 15 weeks. The entry originates in a study of early T cells in non-severe SARS-CoV-2 infection (dated by TCRdb to about 2021). Turning to the overall study: TCR sequencing used bulk RNA from unsorted whole blood, so alpha and beta chains could not be paired.

The method was 5' RACE. Sequencing instrument: NextSeq 500. To correct for sequencing error and PCR bias, the TCR library protocol tagged individual cDNA molecules with unique molecular identifiers. Sequencing covered both TCR alpha and beta chains, and within each sample the abundances of alpha and beta sequences were tightly co-correlated. Turning to the authors' computational methods: V gene, J gene and CDR3 annotation of TCR sequences was performed with Decombinator V4. Expanded TCRs were defined as changing significantly between any two time points under a Poisson model with p below 0.0001. TCR abundances were normalised to the total number of TCRs sequenced per sample and were expressed as counts per million. MAIT TCRs were defined by TRAV1-2 paired with TRAJ12, TRAJ20 or TRAJ33, and iNKT TCRs by TRAV10 paired with TRAJ18. VDJdb, accessed on 1 November 2021, was searched for TCRs annotated for CMV, EBV and SARS-CoV-2, and TCRs annotated for more than one antigen were excluded. TCRdb trimmed public reads at Q25 via fastp, called clones via MiXCR and kept in-frame beta chains. Each CDR3 protein appears once, grouped with its most common genes and DNA. These V and J calls derive from TCRdb rather than the authors' analysis. In this sample the table shows 60,000 to 75,000 distinct CDR3 sequences, over 10% of which occur a single time. Around 5% of the sample is held by the ten biggest clonotypes.

The research as a whole found: VDJdb matching was skewed toward anti-spike CD8 responses and likely underestimated virus-specific expansions, missing private and CD4 specificities.

The sequence was collected from an adult who was a healthcare worker with PCR-confirmed SARS-CoV-2 infection or an uninfected control (not recorded which). The input for sequencing was whole blood, taken at baseline. The rearranged segments are TRBV27 and TRBJ2-5; the D gene lacks a confident call. The CDR3: CASRPTGQGTQYF. The DNA is as follows: TGTGCCAGCAGGCCCACCGGGCAAGGGACCCAGTACTTC.